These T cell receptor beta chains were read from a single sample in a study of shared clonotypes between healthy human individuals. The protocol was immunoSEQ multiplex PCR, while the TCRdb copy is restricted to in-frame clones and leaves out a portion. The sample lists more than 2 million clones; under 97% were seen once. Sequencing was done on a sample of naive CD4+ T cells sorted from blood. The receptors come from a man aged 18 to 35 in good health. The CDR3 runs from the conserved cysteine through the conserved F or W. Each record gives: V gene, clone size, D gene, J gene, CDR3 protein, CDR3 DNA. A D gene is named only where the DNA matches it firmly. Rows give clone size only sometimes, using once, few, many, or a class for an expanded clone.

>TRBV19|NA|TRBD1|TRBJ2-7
CASSQGQGAYEQYF
TGTGCCTCGAGCCAGGGACAGGGGGCTTACGAGCAGTACTTC
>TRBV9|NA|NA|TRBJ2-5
CASSVGDSTSQETQYF
TGTGCCAGCAGCGTGGGGGACTCAACATCTCAAGAGACCCAGTACTTC
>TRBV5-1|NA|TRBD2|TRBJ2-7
CASSAGGTSGNNEQYF
TGCGCCAGCAGCGCAGGAGGGACTAGCGGGAATAACGAGCAGTACTTC
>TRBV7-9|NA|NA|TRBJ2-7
CASSLRTESYEQYF
TGTGCCAGCAGCCTAAGGACAGAGTCCTACGAGCAGTACTTC
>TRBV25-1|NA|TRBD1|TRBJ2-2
CASPRIRGQNTGELFF
TGTGCCAGTCCACGTATCAGGGGGCAGAACACCGGGGAGCTGTTTTTT
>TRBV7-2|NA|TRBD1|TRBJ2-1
CASSFSGQGGYNEQFF
TGTGCCAGCAGCTTCTCGGGACAGGGGGGATACAATGAGCAGTTCTTC
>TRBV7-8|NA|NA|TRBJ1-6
CASSRVVTGNYNSPLHF
TGTGCCAGCAGCCGAGTCGTGACAGGAAACTATAATTCACCCCTCCACTTT
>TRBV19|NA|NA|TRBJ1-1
CASSYEGAVTEAFF
TGTGCCAGTAGTTATGAAGGGGCGGTCACTGAAGCTTTCTTT
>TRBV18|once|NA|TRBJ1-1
CASSPAGLNTEAFF
TGTGCCAGCTCACCCGCAGGGCTGAACACTGAAGCTTTCTTT
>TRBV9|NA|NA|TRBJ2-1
CASSGVSASDLFF
TGTGCCAGCAGCGGAGTTTCCGCCAGTGACCTTTTCTTC
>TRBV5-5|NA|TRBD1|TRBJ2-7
CASSLAGTANYEQYF
TGTGCCAGCAGCTTGGCCGGGACAGCCAACTACGAGCAGTACTTC
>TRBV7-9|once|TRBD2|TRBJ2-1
CASSPFAGLAGGEQFF
TGTGCCAGCAGCCCTTTTGCGGGACTAGCGGGAGGGGAGCAGTTCTTC
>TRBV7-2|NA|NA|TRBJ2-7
CASSFVGVAYEQYF
TGTGCCAGCAGCTTCGTCGGAGTAGCCTACGAGCAGTACTTC
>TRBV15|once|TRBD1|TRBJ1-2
CATSGPPTGDRENYGYTF
TGTGCCACCAGCGGACCTCCAACGGGGGACAGGGAAAACTATGGCTACACCTTC
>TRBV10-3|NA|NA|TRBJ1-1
CAISESEMDRGLGLF
TGTGCCATCAGTGAGTCTGAGATGGACCGGGGGTTGGGTCTCTTT
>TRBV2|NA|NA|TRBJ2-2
CASNKGQGNTGELFF
TGTGCCAGCAACAAGGGTCAAGGGAACACCGGGGAGCTGTTTTTT
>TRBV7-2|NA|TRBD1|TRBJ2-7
CASSQGQGITYEQYF
TGTGCCAGCAGCCAAGGACAGGGAATCACCTACGAGCAGTACTTC
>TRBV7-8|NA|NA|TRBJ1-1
CASSLEALGVNTEAFF
TGTGCCAGCAGCTTAGAGGCCTTAGGGGTTAACACTGAAGCTTTCTTT
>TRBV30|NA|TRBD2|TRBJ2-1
CAWSVVAGGPGQFF
TGTGCCTGGAGTGTAGTAGCGGGGGGGCCAGGGCAGTTCTTC
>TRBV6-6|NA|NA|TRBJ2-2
CASSYAYTGELFF
TGTGCCAGCAGTTACGCGTACACCGGGGAGCTGTTTTTT
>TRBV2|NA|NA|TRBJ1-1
CASSEAGGRRTEAFF
TGTGCCAGCAGTGAAGCTGGGGGGAGGCGCACTGAAGCTTTCTTT
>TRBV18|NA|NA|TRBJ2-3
CASSPRLGGTDTQYF
TGTGCCAGCTCACCAAGACTAGGAGGAACAGATACGCAGTATTTT
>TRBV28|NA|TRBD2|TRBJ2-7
CASSLSAGGTFYYEQYF
TGTGCCAGCAGTTTATCCGCGGGGGGAACTTTTTACTACGAGCAGTACTTC
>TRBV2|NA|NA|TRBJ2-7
CASTREKGSYEQYF
TGTGCCAGCACCCGGGAAAAGGGTTCCTACGAGCAGTACTTC
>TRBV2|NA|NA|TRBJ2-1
CASTWEAPYNEQFF
TGTGCCAGCACGTGGGAGGCTCCCTACAATGAGCAGTTCTTC
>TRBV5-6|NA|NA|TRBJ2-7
CASSSWGRGLSYEQYF
TGTGCCAGCAGCTCCTGGGGCAGGGGCCTTTCCTACGAGCAGTACTTC
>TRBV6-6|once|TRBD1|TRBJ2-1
CASSTDRDNEQFF
TGTGCCAGCAGTACGGACAGGGACAATGAGCAGTTCTTC
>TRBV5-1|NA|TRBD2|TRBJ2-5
CASSDSGGYQETQYF
TGCGCCAGCAGCGATAGCGGGGGGTACCAAGAGACCCAGTACTTC
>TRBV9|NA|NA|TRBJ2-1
CASSVGWGNNEQFF
TGTGCCAGCAGCGTAGGGTGGGGTAACAATGAGCAGTTCTTC
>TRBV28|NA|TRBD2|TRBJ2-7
CASSGPGGSYEQYF
TGTGCCAGCAGTGGCCCGGGGGGCTCCTACGAGCAGTACTTC
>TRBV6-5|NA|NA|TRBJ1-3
CASSYGGSSGNTIYF
TGTGCCAGCAGTTACGGTGGCAGCTCTGGAAACACCATATATTTT
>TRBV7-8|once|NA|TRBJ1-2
CASSAGQSYGYTF
TGTGCCAGCAGCGCGGGGCAAAGCTATGGCTACACCTTC
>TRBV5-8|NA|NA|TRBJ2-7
CASSPRSLSYEQYF
TGTGCCAGCAGCCCGAGATCCCTATCCTACGAGCAGTACTTC
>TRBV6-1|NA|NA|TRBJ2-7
CASRPDSYEQYF
TGTGCCAGCAGGCCCGATTCCTACGAGCAGTACTTC
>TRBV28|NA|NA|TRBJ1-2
CASSLNGGYTF
TGTGCCAGCAGTTTGAACGGGGGCTACACCTTC